These 27 T cell receptor beta chains originate from one sample sequenced in a study of post-analysis software for immune sequencing data. Study-wide results and limits: Patients had higher frequencies than controls of roughly 5 TRBV segments, including TRBV5-6, TRBV5-1 and TRBV20-1.

Each TCR beta cDNA library carried unique molecular identifiers. TCRdb fed the PCR reads into MiXCR, producing one record per CDR3 protein. This sample yields about 570,000 distinct CDR3 sequences, of which approximately 34% are seen a single time; approximately 6% belongs to the top ten. The antigens of these receptors remain unknown. The sample consisted of blood. The source is a girl aged 2-17 years with multiple sclerosis.

V and J are TRBV5-1 and TRBJ2-3; 8 nucleotides agree with TRBD1. This CDR3 contains 15 residues. Germline V gene data show CDR1 as SGHRS and CDR2 as YFSETQ. The junction had 5 bases not matched to a gene; V was cut back by 4 bases and J by 1 base. CDR3 nucleotide sequence: TGCGCCAGCAGCCCGGGACAGGAGGGCACAGATACGCAGTATTTT. This gives the protein CASSPGQEGTDTQYF.

The rearrangement joins TRBV7-9 to TRBJ2-4, with D perhaps TRBD1 (6 bases). This CDR3 is built from 18 residues. V lost 5 bases and J 0 bases, leaving 20 bases between the germline ends. Germline values: CDR1 SEHNR, CDR2 FQNEAQ (reference sequence). The CDR3 nucleotides read TGTGCCAGCAGCCCCACGACGTCAGGGGACATAGCCAAAAACATTCAGTACTTC. This codes for CASSPTTSGDIAKNIQYF.

This clonotype was observed a handful of times. One junction end does not reproduce the germline sequence, and a read error may be involved. The chain employs TRBV11-1 and TRBJ2-5, with 14 bases lining up with TRBD2. Germline CDR1 reads SGHAT; CDR2 reads FQDESV (reference sequence). This CDR3 contains 18 residues. In DNA, the CDR3 is TGTGCCGGCAGCTCCGGACTAGCGGGGGGCTCACCTGAGGAGACCCAGTACTTC. Translating it yields CAGSSGLAGGSPEETQYF.

Here the CDR3 DNA reads TGCGCCAGCAGCTTGGAACAGCGATTCTATGGCTACACCTTC. As protein: CASSLEQRFYGYTF. The J gene is TRBJ1-2, the V gene TRBV5-1; no clear D. The CDR3 runs 14 residues. Germline-derived CDR1 and CDR2 are SGHRS and YFSETQ. V lost 0 bases to trimming and J lost 4 bases, with 10 bases between them. Supplemented by reference TRBV5-1 and TRBJ1-2, the full variable domain reads KAGVTQTPRYLIKTRGQQVTLSCSPISGHRSVSWYQQTPGQGLQFLFEYFSETQRNKGNFPGRFSGRQFSNSRSEMNVSTLELGDSALYLCASSLEQRFYGYTFGSGTRLTVV.

The table lists this clonotype with a few counts. V gene TRBV6-5 combines with J gene TRBJ1-2; the match to TRBD1 covers 9 bases. This CDR3 contains 20 residues. The trim removed 0 bases at V and 7 bases at J, leaving 21 bases unmatched. Germline V lookup: CDR1 MNHEY, CDR2 SVGAGI. DNA for the CDR3: TGTGCCAGCAGTTACTCGACCCCCGGGACAGGGACGATCGGGGCGGGTGGCTACACCTTC. This sequence encodes CASSYSTPGTGTIGAGGYTF.

The chain couples TRBV7-8 to TRBJ2-3; no clear D. V lost 1 base to trimming and J lost 8 bases, with 10 bases between them. Germline V gene lookup returns CDR1 SGHVS and CDR2 FQNEAQ. The CDR3 runs 13 residues. The CDR3 nucleotides read TGTGCCAGCAGCTTAGGCGAAAAGGGTACGCAGTATTTT. It codes for CASSLGEKGTQYF.

J is TRBJ2-2 and V is TRBV9; 10 nucleotides align to TRBD2. Trimming removed 2 bases from V and 3 bases from J; junction bases left unmatched: 1. Germline CDR1 SGDLS, CDR2 YYNGEE. This CDR3 is 15 amino acids long. The CDR3 DNA follows: TGTGCCAGCAGCGTGCTAGCGGGGGACACCGGGGAGCTGTTTTTT. It translates to CASSVLAGDTGELFF.

For this clonotype: Relative to the germline gene, one junction end is altered; a read error may explain this. The rearrangement uses TRBV20-1 and TRBJ2-5; D is undetermined. The CDR3 extends over 13 amino acids. Germline V lookup: CDR1 DFQATT, CDR2 SNEGSKA (reference sequence). The DNA of the CDR3 is TGCAGTGCTAGTCCAGACCGCCAAGGGACCCAGTACTTC. This encodes CSASPDRQGTQYF.

The chain couples TRBV6-2 or TRBV6-3 to TRBJ1-4, with 7 nucleotides matching TRBD1. Germline lookup yields CDR1 MNHEY and CDR2 SVGEGT. This CDR3 comprises 15 residues. V lost 5 bases to trimming and J lost 4 bases; unmatched junction nucleotides: 7. CDR3 in amino acids: CASSTFRDSNEKLFF. Written as DNA, the CDR3 is TGTGCCAGCAGTACTTTCCGGGACAGTAATGAAAAACTGTTTTTT.

The V gene is TRBV4-2, the J gene TRBJ1-6, with unresolved D. This CDR3 has 12 residues. Germline V gives CDR1 LGHNA, CDR2 YNFKEQ. V was shortened by 3 bases and J by 8 bases, with 5 bases between the two germline ends. The CDR3 reads CASSQADSPLHF. DNA for the CDR3: TGTGCCAGCAGCCAGGCTGATTCACCCCTCCACTTT.

The V gene is TRBV9, the J gene TRBJ2-2; D is unclear. Trimming stripped 4 bases from V and 5 bases from J, with 6 bases between. Germline values: CDR1 SGDLS, CDR2 YYNGEE. This CDR3 spans 12 amino acids. The CDR3 coding sequence is TGTGCCAGCAGCCGACCAACCGGGGAGCTGTTTTTT. It yields the protein CASSRPTGELFF. The variable domain in full, completed from reference TRBV9 and TRBJ2-2, reads DSGVTQTPKHLITATGQRVTLRCSPRSGDLSVYWYQQSLDQGLQFLIQYYNGEERAKGNILERFSAQQFPDLHSELNLSSLELGDSALYFCASSRPTGELFFGEGSRLTVL.

This clonotype has a handful of counts. The chain joins TRBV7-2 to TRBJ2-5, with 10 positions matching TRBD2. CDR3 length equals 14 residues. Germline trimming cut 4 bases from V and 5 bases from J; bases unmatched to any gene: 4. Germline values: CDR1 SGHTA, CDR2 FQGNSA. The CDR3 region is CASSSPGLAETQYF. The CDR3 region has the DNA TGTGCCAGCAGCTCCCCGGGACTAGCGGAGACCCAGTACTTC.

This clonotype has only a few counts. The gene calls are TRBV7-9 and TRBJ2-1; the D is unclear. The V gene lost 7 bases and the J gene lost 10 bases, with 14 bases spanning the gap. Germline V gene sequence: CDR1 SEHNR, CDR2 FQNEAQ (reference sequence). There are 12 residues in the CDR3. The CDR3 coding sequence is TGTGCCAGCACCAGCCCGACGGGCGAGCAGTTCTTC. Translated: CASTSPTGEQFF.

V gene TRBV15 combines with J gene TRBJ2-1, with 10 bases identical to TRBD1. The V gene's germline CDR1 is LNHNV and CDR2 YYDKDF (reference sequence). The CDR3 spans 13 residues. The V gene end was trimmed by 5 bases and the J gene end by 9 bases; junction bases not matched to a gene: 4. This CDR3 is CATSDRGRFEQFF. In nucleotides, the CDR3 is TGTGCCACCAGCGACAGGGGGCGGTTTGAGCAGTTCTTC.

This clonotype was counted ten times or more. The chain employs TRBV29-1 and TRBJ2-5, with D possibly TRBD1 on 5 matching bases. V gave up 5 bases and J gave up 2 bases, with 9 bases separating them. The CDR3 has 12 amino acids. Germline CDR1 and CDR2: SQVTM and ANQGSEA. The CDR3 loop is CSVSQGQETQYF. The CDR3, as DNA: TGCAGCGTTTCCCAGGGACAAGAGACCCAGTACTTC.

The sample holds a few counts of this clonotype. This sequence joins TRBV18 and TRBJ1-5; possible D gene TRBD1, 5 bases. With 4 bases removed from V and 7 bases from J, the gap between germline ends came to 11 bases. The CDR3 extends over 13 amino acids. Germline V CDR1 and CDR2: KGHSH, LQKENI. CDR3 nucleotide sequence: TGTGCCAGCTCACGCGGGGACCTACAGCCCCAGCATTTT. Its translation: CASSRGDLQPQHF.

This clonotype appeared a few times. The chain recombines TRBV7-8 with TRBJ1-2; TRBD1 aligns across 7 bases. The CDR3 has 13 amino acids. Germline-derived CDR1 and CDR2 are SGHVS and FQNEAQ. After removal of 7 bases from V and 4 bases from J, the junction contained 6 bases not matched to a gene. The CDR3 region has the DNA TGTGCCAGCAAAACCGGGACAGCCTATGGCTACACCTTC. The encoded protein is CASKTGTAYGYTF.

This clonotype was detected a few times. The V and J genes are TRBV29-1 and TRBJ1-3; D is unclear. This CDR3 is built from 15 residues. Germline values: CDR1 SQVTM, CDR2 ANQGSEA. V was trimmed by 1 base and J by 4 bases, leaving 14 bases between them. The CDR3 region has the DNA TGCAGCGTTGAAGGGGGAGAAGGGTCCGGAAACACCATATATTTT. This codes for CSVEGGEGSGNTIYF.

This clonotype was picked up one time. V is TRBV7-2 and J is TRBJ2-5; D may be TRBD2 (5 bases). Trimming took 5 bases from V and 2 from J, leaving 18 bases between them. This CDR3 spans 16 amino acids. Germline CDR1 reads SGHTA; CDR2 reads FQGNSA. CDR3 sequence (DNA): TGTGCCAGCAGCCGAGAGGGAGCGGATCTTCAAGAGACCCAGTACTTC. It translates to CASSREGADLQETQYF.

CDR3 in DNA: TGTGCCAGTAGTATAGCGACTAGCGGGTCGCAGTTCTTC. Its translation: CASSIATSGSQFF. This sequence joins TRBV19 and TRBJ2-1; 10 bases agree with TRBD2. V lost 1 base to trimming and J lost 12 bases; unmatched junction nucleotides: 3. CDR3 length: 13 amino acids. Germline V gene sequence: CDR1 LNHDA, CDR2 SQIVND (reference sequence).

As to this clonotype: A much larger clone lies one base from this, so it may be a read error. As the CDR3 is not closed by the conserved phenylalanine or tryptophan, this likely results from a read error. The chain links TRBV5-1 to TRBJ2-3, with D possibly matching TRBD2 (6 bases). Trimming cost V 1 base and J 3 bases, with 15 bases left between them. The germline CDR1 and CDR2 sequences are SGHRS and YFSETQ. The length of the CDR3 is 16 residues. The CDR3 reads CASSLMPGTDTDTQYL. In DNA form, the CDR3 reads TGCGCCAGCAGCTTGATGCCCGGGACTGATACAGATACGCAGTATTTG.

The chain employs TRBV5-1 and TRBJ2-7; 8 bases map to TRBD2. The last part of the DNA fits TRBJ2-5 better; the J call may be wrong. The CDR3 length is 15 residues. CDR1 is SGHRS and CDR2 is YFSETQ in the germline V gene. CDR3 loop: CASSLEIGGAETQYF. The CDR3, as DNA: TGCGCCAGCAGCTTGGAAATCGGGGGGGCAGAGACCCAGTACTTC.

To note about this clonotype: The junction differs from germline at one of its ends, possibly a read error. The chain employs TRBV10-3 and TRBJ2-5; 13 nucleotides align to TRBD2. The CDR3 runs 15 residues. The germline gives CDR1 ENHRY, CDR2 SYGVKD. The CDR3 DNA reads as TGTACCATCAGCGCAAGGACTAGCGGGGGTGAGACCCAGTACTTC. Its protein is CTISARTSGGETQYF.

The rearrangement links TRBV25-1 to TRBJ1-4; weak D call: TRBD1 (6 bases). The CDR3 length is 16 residues. Germline V gene sequence: CDR1 MGHDK, CDR2 SYGVNS. V dropped 6 bases and J dropped 7 bases, with 21 bases sitting between them. In DNA, the CDR3 is TGTGCCAGCAGATCCGTCGGGGGCGCTTGGGCTGAAAAACTGTTTTTT. It is translated as CASRSVGGAWAEKLFF.

This clonotype showed up many times. This sequence joins TRBV12-3 or TRBV12-4 and TRBJ2-7; D perhaps matches TRBD1 (6 bases). V dropped 4 bases and J dropped 12 bases, with 16 bases sitting between them. This CDR3 has 12 residues. CDR3 DNA sequence: TGTGCCAGCAGTTCCCCCCAACAGGGCAGGTACTTC. The encoded protein is CASSSPQQGRYF.

The gene calls are TRBV7-3 and TRBJ2-3, with TRBD2 as a possible D gene (6 bases). This CDR3 is built from 15 residues. V lost 2 bases to trimming and J lost 6 bases, with 15 bases between them. Germline CDR1 and CDR2: SGHTA and FQGTGA. CDR3 amino acids: CASSLGGFPTDTQYF. In nucleotides, the CDR3 is TGTGCCAGCAGCTTAGGGGGGTTTCCCACGGATACGCAGTATTTT. Full variable domain (missing parts from reference TRBV7-3 and TRBJ2-3): GAGVSQTPSNKVTEKGKYVELRCDPISGHTALYWYRQSLGQGPEFLIYFQGTGAADDSGLPNDRFFAVRPEGSVSTLKIQRTERGDSAVYLCASSLGGFPTDTQYFGPGTRLTVL.

J is TRBJ2-3 and V is TRBV5-1; tentatively, D is TRBD1 (6 bases). The germline V and J ends were trimmed by 3 bases and 0 bases, with 14 bases remaining between them. Germline V lookup: CDR1 SGHRS, CDR2 YFSETQ. The length of the CDR3 is 16 residues. This CDR3 is CASSSGEIRSTDTQYF. In nucleotides, the CDR3 is TGCGCCAGCAGCTCAGGGGAGATAAGAAGCACAGATACGCAGTATTTT.